This TCR beta chain was retrieved from a study of human T cells and chemical hapten exposure. Regarding the study as a whole: TCRs above 1 in 1000 frequency did not change with DPC sensitization.

MiXCR, run by TCRdb on the RACE reads, gives a single entry per CDR3 protein. Here the sample spans approximately 77,000 distinct CDR3 sequences, about 15% being singletons. Trimming took 2 bases from V and 8 from J; bases not matched to a gene: 5. This CDR3 spans 13 amino acids. Germline CDR1 is LGHDT and CDR2 is YNNKEL (reference sequence). In its sample, this clonotype was seen a few times. Antigen unknown. Sample time point: pre-sensitization, week 0. Treatment given: therapeutic diphenylcyclopropenone sensitization with weekly scalp DPC. Sequences were derived from whole blood, sampled in connection with sensitization to the hapten diphenylcyclopropenone (DPC). The chain combines TRBV3-1 with TRBJ2-5; 7 bases match TRBD1. This clonotype originated in a woman aged 45-65 years with alopecia areata. Some clones in this sample may be carry-over from other donors' samples. The CDR3 DNA is TGTGCCAGCAGCCAATCCGGGACAGCAACCCAGTACTTC. Translated, it gives CASSQSGTATQYF.